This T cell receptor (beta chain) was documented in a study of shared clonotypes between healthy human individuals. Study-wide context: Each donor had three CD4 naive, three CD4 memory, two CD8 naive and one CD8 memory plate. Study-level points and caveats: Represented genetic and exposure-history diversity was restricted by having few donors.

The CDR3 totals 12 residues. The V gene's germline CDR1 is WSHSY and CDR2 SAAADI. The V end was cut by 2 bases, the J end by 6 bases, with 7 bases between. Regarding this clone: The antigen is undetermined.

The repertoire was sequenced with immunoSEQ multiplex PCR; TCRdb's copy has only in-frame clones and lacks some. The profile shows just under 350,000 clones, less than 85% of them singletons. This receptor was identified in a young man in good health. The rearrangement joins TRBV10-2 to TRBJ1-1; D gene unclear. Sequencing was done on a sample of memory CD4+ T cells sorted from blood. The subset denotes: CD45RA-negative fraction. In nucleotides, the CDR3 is TGCGCCAGCAGTGAGACTTACTCTGAAGCTTTCTTT. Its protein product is CASSETYSEAFF.